This record covers a single T cell receptor (beta chain). This clonotype has more than one count but fewer than ten. Its target antigen remains unknown. There are no base qualities to consult, and no much larger clone falls within one base. Library prep was done by RT-PCR. Sequenced on an Illumina HiSeq 2500. In TCRdb, the public reads were trimmed at Q25 with fastp and aligned with MiXCR, with productive beta chains retained. Each entry is one CDR3 protein sequence, shown with its most common DNA and genes. The sample profile shows 450,000 to 700,000 distinct CDR3 sequences; around 13% of them were found once. The biggest ten clones account for 11% of the sample. The data stem from a study of response to subunit inactivated influenza vaccine (dated by TCRdb to the late 2010s). In terms of the full investigation: Deep quantitative profiling of the T cell receptor repertoire was used in the study to follow responses to a trivalent subunit inactivated influenza vaccine.

V trim: 4 bases; J trim: 9 bases; unmatched bases: 4. The CDR3 sequence holds 15 residues, the cysteine and phenylalanine included. Just the 45-base CDR3 DNA is kept, in frame starting at base 1. Looking up the germline V gene yields CDR1 SGHRS and CDR2 YFSETQ. Here is what the overall study found, with its caveats: It was suggested by the authors that each seasonal influenza vaccination may recruit only a limited number of new T cells.

Sequencing used PBMCs from blood, obtained roughly 12 days after vaccination. This sequence uses TRBV5-1 and TRBJ2-1, with 16 bases aligning to TRBD2. This sequence originates from a man aged 45 to 65 who received an inactivated influenza vaccine. Donor details come from another sample of the same person, matched by shared clones. Read as DNA, the sequence is TGCGCCAGCAGCGCGGGACTAGCGGGGGGGATTGAGCAGTTCTTC. Its protein is CASSAGLAGGIEQFF.